These 17 T cell receptor beta chains share one sample of origin, sequenced in a study of blood T cell repertoires in COVID-19. TCRdb keeps only in-frame clones here, not all; method: immunoSEQ multiplex PCR. The table lists roughly 300,000 clones, approximately 90% of them singletons. The sequenced sample was peripheral blood. The receptors derive from a woman in her twenties or thirties with COVID-19, enrolled during active disease.

Worth noting for this clone: The same CDR3 also results from other DNA sequences found in this sample. The V gene is TRBV9, the J gene TRBJ1-4, with D possibly being TRBD1 (5 bases). The V end lost 4 bases, the J end lost 6 bases, and 10 bases lay between the germline ends. This CDR3 contains 13 residues. Per the germline V gene, CDR1 is SGDLS and CDR2 is YYNGEE. CDR3 amino acids: CASSLSTDEKLFF. Written as DNA, the CDR3 is TGTGCCAGCAGCCTATCGACAGATGAAAAACTGTTTTTT.

V and J are TRBV7-8 and TRBJ2-7, with D possibly matching TRBD1 (6 bases). Trimming took off 1 base at V and 1 base at J, with 14 bases between the two ends. This CDR3 region has 16 residues. Germline-derived CDR1 and CDR2 are SGHVS and FQNEAQ. CDR3 amino acids: CASSLGLQGRSYEQYF. The CDR3 DNA is TGTGCCAGCAGCTTAGGGCTACAGGGCAGGTCCTACGAGCAGTACTTC.

The chain is built from TRBV4-3 and TRBJ2-1, with D perhaps matching TRBD2 (5 bases). V was trimmed by 1 base and J by 0 bases, leaving 7 bases between them. CDR1 and CDR2 from the germline V gene are LGHNA and YSLEER. The CDR3 runs to 15 residues. This chain's CDR3 is CASSQAGSSYNEQFF. The CDR3 nucleotides are TGCGCCAGCAGCCAAGCGGGGAGCTCCTACAATGAGCAGTTCTTC.

The chain carries TRBV27 and TRBJ2-2, with 7 bases matching TRBD2. Germline V gene sequence: CDR1 MNHEY, CDR2 SMNVEV (reference sequence). Trimming cost V 6 bases and J 0 bases; bases outside gene matches: 4. The CDR3 loop spans 15 amino acids. The CDR3 here is CASSRGLPNTGELFF. For the CDR3, the DNA is TGTGCCAGCAGCCGGGGACTACCGAACACCGGGGAGCTGTTTTTT.

This chain links TRBV6-2 or TRBV6-3 with TRBJ2-2, with 8 bases fitting TRBD2. From germline, CDR1 is MNHEY and CDR2 SVGEGT. Trimming cost V 5 bases and J 1 base; bases outside gene matches: 3. The CDR3 runs 15 residues. The CDR3 here is CASSRLARNTGELFF. CDR3 coding DNA: TGTGCCAGCAGTCGACTAGCGCGGAACACCGGGGAGCTGTTTTTT.

This clone appeared a single time. The CDR3 nucleotides are TGTGCCAGCAGTGGACAAGCCTACGAGCAGTACTTC. As protein: CASSGQAYEQYF. The rearrangement uses TRBV28 and TRBJ2-7; tentatively, D is TRBD1 (5 bases). The CDR3 is 12 amino acids. The V and J ends lost 5 bases and 2 bases respectively, with 7 bases between them. Per germline, CDR1 MDHEN and CDR2 SYDVKM.

This chain links TRBV2 with TRBJ1-4; D might be TRBD1 (5 bases). Trimming shortened V by 0 bases and J by 7 bases, and 9 bases separated the two germline ends. Germline CDR1 and CDR2: SNHLY and FYNNEI. This CDR3 contains 14 residues. CDR3 in amino acids: CASSEASQAEKLFF. The CDR3 coding sequence is TGTGCCAGCAGTGAAGCGTCACAGGCTGAAAAACTGTTTTTT.

The chain has TRBV3-1 (or the pseudogene TRBV3-2) and TRBJ2-5; 9 bases align to TRBD2. The V segment lost 2 bases and the J segment 2 bases; nucleotides outside the gene matches: 9. This CDR3 has 17 residues. Germline lookup yields CDR1 LGHDT and CDR2 YNNKEL (reference sequence). The CDR3 DNA reads TGTGCCAGCAGCCAAAGACGGACGCTAGCGGGGCAAGAGACCCAGTACTTC. This gives the protein CASSQRRTLAGQETQYF.

CDR3 loop: CASSLAGGTQETQYF. The CDR3 DNA is TGTGCCAGCAGCTTAGCGGGTGGCACGCAAGAGACCCAGTACTTC. The genes are TRBV7-3 and TRBJ2-5, with a tentative D call TRBD2 (5 bases). Deletions cut 2 bases from V and 2 bases from J, with 12 bases between. Germline V CDR1 and CDR2: SGHTA, FQGTGA. CDR3 length: 15 amino acids.

The table lists this clone with a few counts. The chain links TRBV5-1 to TRBJ2-5; TRBD1 matches at 7 bases. This CDR3 comprises 13 residues. CDR1 is SGHRS, CDR2 YFSETQ, per germline. V trimming: 7 bases; J trimming: 5 bases; junction bases outside the gene matches: 8. DNA for the CDR3: TGCGCCAGCCGACAGGGTACGGGGGAGACCCAGTACTTC. Protein product: CASRQGTGETQYF. The full variable domain, its missing parts supplied by reference TRBV5-1 and TRBJ2-5, is KAGVTQTPRYLIKTRGQQVTLSCSPISGHRSVSWYQQTPGQGLQFLFEYFSETQRNKGNFPGRFSGRQFSNSRSEMNVSTLELGDSALYLCASRQGTGETQYFGPGTRLLVL.

This clone has just a few counts. The chain joins TRBV24-1 to TRBJ1-5, with D possibly being TRBD1 (5 bases). Germline V lookup: CDR1 KGHDR, CDR2 SFDVKD. Trimming removed 3 bases at V and 2 bases at J, with 7 bases between. The CDR3 totals 14 residues. CDR3 sequence reads: CATSDTRGNQPQHF. CDR3 in DNA: TGTGCCACCAGTGATACCAGGGGCAATCAGCCCCAGCATTTT.

The rearrangement links TRBV24-1 to TRBJ2-6, with TRBD2 as a possible D gene (5 bases). Germline CDR1 reads KGHDR; CDR2 reads SFDVKD. This CDR3 is 16 amino acids long. Trimming stripped 9 bases from V and 0 bases from J, with 14 bases between. Here the CDR3 DNA reads TGTGCCACCCCGGTGGAGGCCCCCTCTGGGGCCAACGTCCTGACTTTC. This translates into CATPVEAPSGANVLTF.

The V gene is TRBV4-1, the J gene TRBJ1-3; maybe TRBD1 (5 bases). The CDR3 spans 15 residues. The V end lost 1 base, the J end lost 2 bases, and 9 bases lay between the germline ends. From germline, CDR1 is MGHRA and CDR2 YSYEKL. Written as DNA, the CDR3 is TGCGCCAGCAGCCAAGGTTCAGGGACTGGAAACACCATATATTTT. It encodes CASSQGSGTGNTIYF.

V usage is TRBV10-1 and J usage is TRBJ1-3; the match to TRBD1 covers 8 bases. Per the germline V gene, CDR1 is WNHNN and CDR2 is SYGVQD (reference sequence). The V gene end was trimmed by 8 bases and the J gene end by 1 base; junction bases not matched to a gene: 4. There are 14 residues in the CDR3. The CDR3 DNA follows: TGCGCCAGCGCCGGACAGGGATCTGGAAACACCATATATTTT. Its protein is CASAGQGSGNTIYF.

V usage is TRBV2 and J usage is TRBJ2-3, with TRBD2 matching over 11 bases. The length of the CDR3 is 15 residues. The junction had 3 bases not matched to a gene; V was cut back by 5 bases and J by 2 bases. Germline V gene data show CDR1 as SNHLY and CDR2 as FYNNEI. In DNA, the CDR3 is TGTGCCAGCAGTCCGGGACTAGCGGCCACAGATACGCAGTATTTT. Its protein product is CASSPGLAATDTQYF.

This clone is a singleton in its sample. The rearrangement joins TRBV5-1 to TRBJ2-1; 9 bases fit TRBD1. This CDR3 spans 15 amino acids. CDR1 and CDR2 from the germline V gene are SGHRS and YFSETQ. With V trimmed by 4 bases and J by 4 bases, 6 bases remained unmatched. CDR3 sequence: CASSLGDRDYNEQFF. As DNA, the CDR3 is TGCGCCAGCAGCCTGGGGGACAGGGATTACAATGAGCAGTTCTTC.

The V and J genes are TRBV5-4 and TRBJ1-4; TRBD1 matches at 12 bases. V shed 2 bases, J shed 8 bases, and the junction held 4 bases outside the gene matches. The length of the CDR3 is 15 residues. Germline lookup yields CDR1 SGHNT and CDR2 YYREEE (reference sequence). CDR3 coding DNA: TGTGCCAGCAGCTTTGGGGGACAGGGGGCGGAAAAACTGTTTTTT. Amino acids: CASSFGGQGAEKLFF.